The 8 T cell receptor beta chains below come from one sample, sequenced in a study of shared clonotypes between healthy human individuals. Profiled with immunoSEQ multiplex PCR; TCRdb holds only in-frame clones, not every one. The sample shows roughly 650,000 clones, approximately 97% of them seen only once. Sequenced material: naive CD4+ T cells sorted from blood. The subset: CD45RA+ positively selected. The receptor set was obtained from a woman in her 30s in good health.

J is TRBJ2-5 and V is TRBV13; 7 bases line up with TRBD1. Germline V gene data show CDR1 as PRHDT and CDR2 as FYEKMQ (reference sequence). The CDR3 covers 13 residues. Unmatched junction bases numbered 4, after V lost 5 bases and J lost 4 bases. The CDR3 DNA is TGTGCCAGCAGCCGAGGGGGCGGAGAGACCCAGTACTTC. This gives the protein CASSRGGGETQYF.

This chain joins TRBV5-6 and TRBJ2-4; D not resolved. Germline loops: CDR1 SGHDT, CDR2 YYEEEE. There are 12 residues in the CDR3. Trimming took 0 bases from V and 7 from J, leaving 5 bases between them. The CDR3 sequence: CASSLGFNIQYF. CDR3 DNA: TGTGCCAGCAGCTTGGGTTTTAACATTCAGTACTTC.

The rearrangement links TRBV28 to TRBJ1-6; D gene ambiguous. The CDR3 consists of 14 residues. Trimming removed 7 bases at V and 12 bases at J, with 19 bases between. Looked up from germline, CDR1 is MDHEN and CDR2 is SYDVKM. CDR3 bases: TGTGCCAGCACAAAAGAGGGCGACGGGAGACCCCTCCACTTT. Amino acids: CASTKEGDGRPLHF.

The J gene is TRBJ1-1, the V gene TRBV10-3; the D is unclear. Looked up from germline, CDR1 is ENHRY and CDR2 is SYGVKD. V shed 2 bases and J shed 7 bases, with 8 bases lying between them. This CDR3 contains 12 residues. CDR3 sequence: CAISENGDEAFF. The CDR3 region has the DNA TGTGCCATCAGTGAGAACGGGGATGAAGCTTTCTTT.

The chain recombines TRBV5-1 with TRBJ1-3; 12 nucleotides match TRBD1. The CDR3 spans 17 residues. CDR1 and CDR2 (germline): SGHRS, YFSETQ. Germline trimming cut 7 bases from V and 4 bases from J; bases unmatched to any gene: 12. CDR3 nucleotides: TGCGCCAGCTCCCCGGGGGGACAGGGGGCGAAGGGAAACACCATATATTTT. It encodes CASSPGGQGAKGNTIYF.

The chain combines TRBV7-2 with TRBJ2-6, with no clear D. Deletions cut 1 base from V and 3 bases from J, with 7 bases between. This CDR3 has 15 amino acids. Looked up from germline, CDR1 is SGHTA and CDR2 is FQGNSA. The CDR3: CASSLVLVGANVLTF. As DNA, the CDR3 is TGTGCCAGCAGCTTAGTTTTGGTTGGGGCCAACGTCCTGACTTTC.

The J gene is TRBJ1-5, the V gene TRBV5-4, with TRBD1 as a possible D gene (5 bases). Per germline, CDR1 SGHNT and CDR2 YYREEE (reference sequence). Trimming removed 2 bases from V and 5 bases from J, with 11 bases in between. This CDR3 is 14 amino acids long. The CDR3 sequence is CASSFQGRDQPQHF. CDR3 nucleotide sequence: TGTGCCAGCAGCTTCCAGGGCAGGGATCAGCCCCAGCATTTT.

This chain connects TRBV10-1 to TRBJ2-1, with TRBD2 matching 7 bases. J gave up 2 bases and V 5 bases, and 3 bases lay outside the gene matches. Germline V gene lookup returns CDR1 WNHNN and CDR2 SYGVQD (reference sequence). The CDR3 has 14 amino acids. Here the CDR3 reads CASSSGITYNEQFF. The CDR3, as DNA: TGCGCCAGCAGTAGCGGGATCACCTACAATGAGCAGTTCTTC.